This T cell receptor beta chain came from a study of cytomegalovirus exposure and HLA in healthy donors. PCR employed 60 Vbeta and 13 Jbeta primers. Libraries were prepared by immunoSEQ multiplex PCR; TCRdb keeps only in-frame clonotypes and omits some of them. The sample lists 30,000 to 40,000 clones, around 70% occurring once. Germline assignment: CDR1 SGHTA and CDR2 FQGNSA. V was clipped by 3 bases and J by 0 bases, with 9 bases between them. This CDR3 contains 14 residues. The sequence was obtained from a man in his forties in good health and CMV-seropositive. Sequencing was done on a sample of PBMCs. The chain combines TRBV7-2 with TRBJ2-7; D call uncertain. The CDR3 sequence is CASSLGSHSYEQYF. In nucleotides, the CDR3 is TGTGCCAGCAGCTTGGGCTCCCACTCCTACGAGCAGTACTTC.